These 9 T cell receptor beta chains came from one sample sequenced in a study of T cells in localized non-small cell lung cancer. Profiling relied on immunoSEQ multiplex PCR, and the TCRdb table lists in-frame clones only, not all of them. The repertoire holds some 31,000 clones, about nine tenths seen once, with under 5.5% in the top ten. This sample comprised peripheral blood, obtained before any cancer treatment. The receptors shown here come from a woman aged 40-69 years with stage I lung adenocarcinoma.

The V call is TRBV6-1, the J call TRBJ2-7, with TRBD1 matching 9 bases. Germline CDR1 reads MNHNS; CDR2 reads SASEGT. The CDR3 extends over 14 amino acids. With V trimmed by 6 bases and J by 3 bases, 6 bases remained unmatched. CDR3 region: CASRVGQGSYEQYF. The CDR3 DNA reads TGTGCCAGCAGAGTTGGACAGGGGAGCTACGAGCAGTACTTC.

The chain combines TRBV6-1 with TRBJ2-3, with no clear D. The germline V gene has CDR1 MNHNS and CDR2 SASEGT. V gave up 1 base and J gave up 8 bases, with 16 bases separating them. The CDR3 contains 15 residues. CDR3 DNA: TGTGCCAGCAGTGAAGGGGGAAGAACAGAAGGTACGCAGTATTTT. It yields the protein CASSEGGRTEGTQYF.

Remarks on this clone: The junction departs from the called germline gene at one end, perhaps through a read error. The CDR3 sequence is CASGKPIF. The CDR3, as DNA: TGTGCCAGCGGGAAACCCATCTTC. V and J are TRBV6-6 and TRBJ2-7; no firm D call. There are 8 residues in the CDR3. CDR1 and CDR2 (germline): MNHNY, SVGAGI (reference sequence).

The gene calls are TRBV10-3 and TRBJ1-1; 8 bases are shared with TRBD1. Per the germline V gene, CDR1 is ENHRY and CDR2 is SYGVKD. J lost 1 base, V lost 7 bases, and 2 bases had no gene match. The CDR3 spans 13 residues. CDR3 in amino acids: CAITGTGNTEAFF. The CDR3 region has the DNA TGTGCCATCACCGGGACAGGGAACACTGAAGCTTTCTTT.

This rearrangement joins TRBV9 to TRBJ2-3, with D perhaps matching TRBD2 (7 bases). The germline V gene encodes CDR1 SGDLS and CDR2 YYNGEE. Trimming removed 0 bases from V and 4 bases from J, with 9 bases in between. This CDR3 is 14 amino acids long. The CDR3 sequence is CASSVAGGADTQYF. The CDR3 nucleotides are TGTGCCAGCAGCGTAGCGGGGGGCGCAGATACGCAGTATTTT.

The chain employs TRBV11-3 and TRBJ1-1; 8 nucleotides agree with TRBD1. CDR1 is SGHNT and CDR2 is YENEEA in the germline V gene. Unmatched junction bases numbered 7, after V lost 4 bases and J lost 3 bases. This CDR3 is 15 amino acids long. The CDR3 region has the DNA TGTGCCAGCAGCTGGACAGGGTATTTGGACACTGAAGCTTTCTTT. It yields the protein CASSWTGYLDTEAFF.

The V call is TRBV7-3, the J call TRBJ2-3, with 7 bases lining up with TRBD1. V lost 5 bases, J lost 1 base, and 9 bases stayed unmatched. The CDR3 extends over 16 amino acids. The V gene's germline CDR1 is SGHTA and CDR2 FQGTGA. Here the CDR3 reads CASSPAPGQGTDTQYF. CDR3 bases: TGTGCCAGCAGCCCAGCCCCCGGACAGGGCACAGATACGCAGTATTTT.

The chain carries TRBV5-6 and TRBJ2-2, with 12 bases identical to TRBD1. Trimming at V came to 5 bases and at J to 6 bases, leaving 11 bases not matched to a gene. There are 17 residues in the CDR3. Per the germline V gene, CDR1 is SGHDT and CDR2 is YYEEEE. Here the CDR3 DNA reads TGTGCCAGCAGTCAGATCGGGACAGGGGGCATTCCCGGGGAGCTGTTTTTT. Translated, it gives CASSQIGTGGIPGELFF.

CDR3 bases: TGTGCCAGCAGGGCCTCGAAGAGTTACGAGCAGTACTTC. As protein: CASRASKSYEQYF. The chain combines TRBV6-5 with TRBJ2-7; D gene uncertain. CDR1 is MNHEY and CDR2 is SVGAGI in the germline V gene. This CDR3 spans 13 amino acids. Trimming stripped 6 bases from V and 4 bases from J, with 13 bases between.